These T cell receptor beta chains were read from a single sample in a study of blood T cell repertoires in COVID-19. Clones were sequenced by immunoSEQ multiplex PCR, and TCRdb holds only the in-frame ones, with some missing. The sample lists 120,000 to 150,000 clones, around 90% occurring once. The sample comprised peripheral blood. Receptors were obtained from a woman aged 45-65 years with acute or convalescent COVID-19. The CDR3 runs from the conserved cysteine through the conserved F or W. The D gene is left open where the match is weak. Part of the rows lack a size; the others show once, few, many or a class for expanded clones.

j_gene	abundance	v_gene	d_gene	CDR3nt	CDR3aa
TRBJ1-1	few	TRBV6-5	TRBD1	TGTGCCAGCAGTCGCGGGGTAGGGACAGGTGAAGCTTTCTTT	CASSRGVGTGEAFF
TRBJ1-2	.	TRBV5-1	.	TGCGCCAGCAGCTTTATTGCAGGGCGGCAAAGTAACACCTTC	CASSFIAGRQSNTF
TRBJ2-7	.	TRBV21-1	.	TGTGCCAGCAGACTCGGGGCGGGGGGGCTGGAGCAGTACTTC	CASRLGAGGLEQYF
TRBJ1-6	.	TRBV28	.	TGTGCCAGCAGTTTACTGTTGGGGGGTGGCTTGGATTCACCCCTCCACTTT	CASSLLLGGGLDSPLHF
TRBJ1-1	.	TRBV3-1/TRBV3-2	.	TGTGCCAGCAGCCATCAGGGTGAAGCTTTCTTT	CASSHQGEAFF
TRBJ1-5	.	TRBV11-1	TRBD1	TGTGCCAGCAGCCCGGACAGGGTTGGTCAGCCCCAGCATTTT	CASSPDRVGQPQHF
TRBJ2-1	.	TRBV10-1	TRBD2	TGCGCCAGCAGTTCGGCGGGAGCTTACAATGAGCAGTTCTTC	CASSSAGAYNEQFF
TRBJ1-1	.	TRBV9	TRBD1	TGTGCCAGCAGCCCGGAGCTGACAGGGCTCTCAGCAAGTACTGAAGCTTTCTTT	CASSPELTGLSASTEAFF
TRBJ2-3	.	TRBV6-5	TRBD2	TGTGCCAGCGCCGTATCTAGCGGGAGTTGGGATACGCAGTATTTT	CASAVSSGSWDTQYF
TRBJ1-4	.	TRBV3-1/TRBV3-2	.	TGTGCCAGCAGCCTGACTATTAATGAAAAACTGTTTTTT	CASSLTINEKLFF
TRBJ2-4	.	TRBV6-5	.	TGTGCCAGCAGCTCCGGACAGTTAGCCAAAAACATTCAGTACTTC	CASSSGQLAKNIQYF
TRBJ2-1	.	TRBV29-1	.	TGCAGCGTATTACCTTCCGGCAATGAGCAGTTCTTC	CSVLPSGNEQFF
TRBJ1-6	.	TRBV6-1	.	TGTGCCAGCAGTGAACAGGGCAGGAGCTCCTATAATTCACCCCTCCACTTT	CASSEQGRSSYNSPLHF
TRBJ1-1	once	TRBV30	.	TGTGCCTGGTTTATTCCGGTGGACTACACTGAAGCTTTCTTT	CAWFIPVDYTEAFF
TRBJ1-1	.	TRBV13	TRBD1	TGTGCCAGCAGCTCCGGACAGGGGATTTGGCGCACTGAAGCTTTCTTT	CASSSGQGIWRTEAFF
TRBJ2-7	.	TRBV19	TRBD2	TGTGCCAGTAGTATTCGACTAGCGGGAGACGAGCAGTACTTC	CASSIRLAGDEQYF
TRBJ2-3	once	TRBV5-1	.	TGCGCCAGCAGCTTGGGTCAGGGGGATACGCAGTATTTT	CASSLGQGDTQYF
TRBJ1-5	.	TRBV24-1	TRBD1	TGTGCCACCAGTGATTCACAGGGGCTTAGCAATCAGCCCCAGCATTTT	CATSDSQGLSNQPQHF
TRBJ2-5	.	TRBV19	TRBD2	TGTGCCAGTAGTATTTCTAGCGGGATACAAGAGACCCAGTACTTC	CASSISSGIQETQYF
TRBJ2-1	.	TRBV11-2	.	TGTGCCAGCAGCCCCGAAGGGGGGGCCCTCAATGAGCAGTTCTTC	CASSPEGGALNEQFF
TRBJ2-3	once	TRBV5-4	.	TGTGCCAGCAGCCCCCGGGGCGGGGTAACCACAGATACGCAGTATTTT	CASSPRGGVTTDTQYF
TRBJ1-2	.	TRBV6-1	.	TGTGCCAGCAGTGAACGGGGTAGGTCCTATGGCTACACCTTC	CASSERGRSYGYTF
TRBJ2-4	once	TRBV6-1	.	TGTGCCAGCAGTGAAACAGCGGCCCAAAACATTCAGTACTTC	CASSETAAQNIQYF
TRBJ1-2	once	TRBV3-1/TRBV3-2	TRBD1	TGTGCCAGCAGGGCCACAGGGGGCGCGGGGGGCTACACCTTC	CASRATGGAGGYTF
TRBJ1-4	.	TRBV30	.	TGTGCCTGGAGTCTTCCTGTTGGGCCTGAAAAACTGTTTTTT	CAWSLPVGPEKLFF
TRBJ2-1	.	TRBV9	TRBD2	TGTGCCAGCAGCGTAGGGACTAGCGGGAGTGGCAATGAGCAGTTCTTC	CASSVGTSGSGNEQFF
TRBJ1-1	.	TRBV19	TRBD1	TGTGCCAGTAGTCCAGCCTGGGACAGAGAAGCTTTCTTT	CASSPAWDREAFF
TRBJ1-1	.	TRBV10-3	.	TGTGCCATCAGTGAGCAAGGGGCCATTAGGAACACTGAAGCTTTCTTT	CAISEQGAIRNTEAFF
TRBJ1-3	.	TRBV5-1	TRBD1	TGCGCCAGCAGCCCACAGGGGGCTGGAAACACCATATATTTT	CASSPQGAGNTIYF
TRBJ2-7	.	TRBV3-1/TRBV3-2	.	TGTGCCAGCAGCCAAGAGAGCAGCGGACCCAGCTCCTACGAGCAGTACTTC	CASSQESSGPSSYEQYF
TRBJ2-7	.	TRBV27	TRBD2	TGTGCCAGCAGTTTATCCCTAGGACTAGCGGCCACCTACGAGCAGTACTTC	CASSLSLGLAATYEQYF
TRBJ1-2	.	TRBV5-6	.	TGTGCCAGCAGCCCGGGGTTCTATGGCTACACCTTC	CASSPGFYGYTF
TRBJ2-1	.	TRBV29-1	TRBD2	TGCAGCGTTGATGAGAGCGGGAGTTTTAACAATGAGCAGTTCTTC	CSVDESGSFNNEQFF
TRBJ2-7	.	TRBV19	TRBD2	TGTGCCAGTAGCGATTTTAAGCGGGAGGCCATCCCCGAGCAGTACTTC	CASSDFKREAIPEQYF
TRBJ1-1	once	TRBV5-1	TRBD1	TGCGCCAGCAGCTTGGCTATGGGACAGATTGCTGAAGCTTTCTTT	CASSLAMGQIAEAFF
TRBJ2-3	.	TRBV30	.	TGTGCCTGGAGTTACTCTAGCGATCCCACAGATACGCAGTATTTT	CAWSYSSDPTDTQYF
TRBJ1-1	.	TRBV5-8	.	TGTGCCAGCAGCCGGAACACGGGAGCTTTCTTT	CASSRNTGAFF
TRBJ2-5	.	TRBV27	TRBD2	TGTGCCAGCAGTTCCTCGACTAGCGGGATGGAGACCCAGTACTTC	CASSSSTSGMETQYF
TRBJ2-1	.	TRBV18	.	TGTGCCAGCTCACCCCCTGGCCTCAATGAGCAGTTCTTC	CASSPPGLNEQFF
TRBJ1-4	.	TRBV27	TRBD1	TGTGCCAGCAGTGCCGCCGGGACAGGGGGCGTTACTTATGAAAAACTGTTTTTT	CASSAAGTGGVTYEKLFF
TRBJ2-1	.	TRBV14	.	TGTGCCAGCAGCCGGGCGACTAGTTCAAATGAGCAGTTCTTC	CASSRATSSNEQFF